The 20 T cell receptor beta chains below were found in one sample sequenced in a study of CD8+CD57+ T cells in acquired aplastic anemia. Sequenced patients had shown CD8+CD57+ cell expansion by flow cytometry. CDR3 and TCR beta VDJ profiling relied on genomic DNA as the template. Each CDR3 protein gets one entry after TCRdb re-called the reads with MiXCR. The sample records 150,000 to 200,000 distinct CDR3 sequences, 48% being singletons. Sequencing was carried out using sorted CD4+, CD8+, or CD8+CD57+ T cells (not recorded which) from PBMCs. All receptors derive from a human donor with aplastic anemia.

The sample holds many counts of this clonotype. The chain links TRBV5-1 to TRBJ2-7, with 13 positions matching TRBD2. With 0 bases clipped from V and 2 bases from J, the junction kept 2 bases outside the gene matches. Germline loops: CDR1 SGHRS, CDR2 YFSETQ. This CDR3 comprises 16 residues. The CDR3 DNA reads TGCGCCAGCAGCTTGGCCGGGACTAGCGGGGCCTACGAGCAGTACTTC. Translated, it gives CASSLAGTSGAYEQYF.

The chain uses TRBV24-1 and TRBJ1-2; D unresolved. The germline gives CDR1 KGHDR, CDR2 SFDVKD. The CDR3 totals 17 residues. The V end lost 3 bases, the J end lost 2 bases, and 18 bases lay between the germline ends. The CDR3 loop reads CATSDGVGDPINYGYTF. CDR3 coding DNA: TGTGCCACCAGTGATGGGGTTGGGGATCCCATAAACTATGGCTACACCTTC.

Turning to this clonotype: This may be a read error: a much more frequent sequence differs by one nucleotide. The chain recombines TRBV5-1 with TRBJ2-7, with D perhaps TRBD2 (5 bases). The CDR3 is 16 residues long. Germline loops: CDR1 SGHRS, CDR2 YFSETQ. Trimming pared 6 bases from V and 0 bases from J, leaving 19 bases between. CDR3 coding DNA: TGCGCCAGCAAGGTTAGCGATCCGGGGAGCTCCTACGAGCAGTACTTC. It yields the protein CASKVSDPGSSYEQYF. The full variable domain, with the rest looked up from reference TRBV5-1 and TRBJ2-7, is KAGVTQTPRYLIKTRGQQVTLSCSPISGHRSVSWYQQTPGQGLQFLFEYFSETQRNKGNFPGRFSGRQFSNSRSEMNVSTLELGDSALYLCASKVSDPGSSYEQYFGPGTRLTVT.

V and J are TRBV7-8 and TRBJ2-5, with D hard to call. This CDR3 has 9 residues. The V end lost 5 bases, the J end lost 11 bases, and 6 bases lay between the germline ends. Per the germline V gene, CDR1 is SGHVS and CDR2 is FQNEAQ. The CDR3 sequence is CASSGPQYF. CDR3 sequence (DNA): TGTGCCAGCAGCGGACCTCAGTACTTC.

In regard to this clonotype: Likely a read error: the CDR3 ends without its conserved phenylalanine or tryptophan. The chain uses TRBV2 and TRBJ1-1; D remains ambiguous. V was trimmed by 8 bases and J by 4 bases, leaving 11 bases between them. Germline-derived CDR1 and CDR2 are SNHLY and FYNNEI. There are 12 residues in the CDR3. The CDR3 nucleotides read TGTGCCAGCGGCGCGGGAGGCACTGAAGCTTTCATT. Protein sequence: CASGAGGTEAFI.

Here the CDR3 DNA reads TGTGCCAGCTCACCACAGGGTCAGCCCCAGCATTTT. Amino acid sequence: CASSPQGQPQHF. J is TRBJ1-5 and V is TRBV9; possibly TRBD1 for D (6 bases). Germline V lookup: CDR1 SGDLS, CDR2 YYNGEE. This CDR3 has 12 amino acids. V shed 7 bases and J shed 6 bases, with 11 bases lying between them.

This chain joins TRBV7-3 and TRBJ2-3; 7 positions agree with TRBD2. J gave up 6 bases and V 6 bases, and 15 bases lay outside the gene matches. The CDR3 spans 16 residues. The germline V gene encodes CDR1 SGHTA and CDR2 FQGTGA. In DNA form, the CDR3 reads TGTGCCAGCAGTTTATCCCCTAGCGGTGGGAGGGATACGCAGTATTTT. Amino acid sequence: CASSLSPSGGRDTQYF.

This clonotype was found once. The chain links TRBV19 to TRBJ1-2; the match to TRBD1 covers 7 bases. V shed 5 bases, J shed 2 bases, and the junction held 8 bases outside the gene matches. The CDR3 loop spans 15 amino acids. The germline V gene encodes CDR1 LNHDA and CDR2 SQIVND (reference sequence). CDR3 sequence reads: CASSRRDSGNYGYTF. The CDR3 DNA follows: TGTGCCAGTAGTCGGAGGGACAGCGGCAACTATGGCTACACCTTC. Using reference TRBV19 and TRBJ1-2 for the parts outside the CDR3, the full variable domain is DGGITQSPKYLFRKEGQNVTLSCEQNLNHDAMYWYRQDPGQGLRLIYYSQIVNDFQKGDIAEGYSVSREKKESFPLTVTSAQKNPTAFYLCASSRRDSGNYGYTFGSGTRLTVV.

CDR3 bases: TGTGCCAGCAGTAAGACTCCGTGGGGTAAAGACTATGGCTACACCTTC. Protein sequence: CASSKTPWGKDYGYTF. The rearrangement links TRBV12-3 or TRBV12-4 to TRBJ1-2; D not certain. The CDR3 runs 16 residues. The V gene lost 5 bases and the J gene lost 3 bases, with 19 bases spanning the gap.

This clonotype has only a few counts. At one end the junction does not follow the germline gene, possibly because of a read error. The J gene is TRBJ2-4, the V gene TRBV6-1; D remains unclear. Germline loops: CDR1 MNHNS, CDR2 SASEGT. The CDR3 runs to 15 residues. This CDR3 reads CASRPQRIAENIQYF. The CDR3 DNA sequence: TGTGCCAGCAGACCACAGAGAATAGCCGAAAACATTCAGTACTTC.

This clonotype was counted many times. The chain carries TRBV7-6 and TRBJ2-7; D gene uncertain. The CDR3 sequence is 13 residues long. Trimming removed 0 bases at V and 5 bases at J, with 8 bases between. Germline V gene data show CDR1 as SGHVS and CDR2 as FNYEAQ. CDR3 sequence (DNA): TGTGCCAGCAGCTTAGCGCATGGTAACGAGCAGTACTTC. Its translation is CASSLAHGNEQYF.

V is TRBV5-1 and J is TRBJ1-2; D gene uncertain. The CDR3 spans 14 residues. V was clipped by 5 bases and J by 7 bases, with 18 bases between them. CDR1 SGHRS and CDR2 YFSETQ come from the germline V gene. CDR3 sequence: CASSTTAAPSGYTF. The CDR3 DNA reads as TGCGCCAGCAGTACCACAGCAGCCCCCAGTGGCTACACCTTC.

A note on this clonotype: One junction end disagrees with the germline gene, perhaps due to a read error. The chain joins TRBV19 to TRBJ2-1; possibly TRBD1 for D (6 bases). The CDR3 covers 15 residues. Germline V gene data show CDR1 as LNHDA and CDR2 as SQIVND (reference sequence). The CDR3 loop is CASSLEGQPYNEQFF. The CDR3 DNA reads as TGTGCCAGTAGTCTAGAGGGACAACCCTACAATGAGCAGTTCTTC.

The chain carries TRBV20-1 and TRBJ2-1; 15 bases are shared with TRBD2. CDR1 is DFQATT and CDR2 is SNEGSKA in the germline V gene (reference sequence). Trimming cost V 1 base and J 3 bases; bases outside gene matches: 7. The CDR3 loop spans 18 amino acids. The CDR3 DNA reads as TGCAGTGCTAGAGGGACTAGCGGGAGGGCCGGGAGCTACAATGAGCAGTTCTTC. This encodes CSARGTSGRAGSYNEQFF.

In this sample, this clonotype turned up many times. This chain joins TRBV7-9 and TRBJ2-4, with 7 bases fitting TRBD2. V lost 5 bases to trimming and J lost 0 bases; unmatched junction nucleotides: 7. Germline CDR1 SEHNR, CDR2 FQNEAQ (reference sequence). This CDR3 has 16 amino acids. The CDR3 loop is CASSQAGSLAKNIQYF. CDR3 sequence (DNA): TGTGCCAGCAGCCAAGCGGGGTCCCTAGCCAAAAACATTCAGTACTTC. Variable domain in full (rest from reference TRBV7-9 and TRBJ2-4): DTGVSQNPRHKITKRGQNVTFRCDPISEHNRLYWYRQTLGQGPEFLTYFQNEAQLEKSRLLSDRFSAERPKGSFSTLEIQRTEQGDSAMYLCASSQAGSLAKNIQYFGAGTRLSVL.

The chain combines TRBV19 with TRBJ2-1; D is possibly TRBD1 or TRBD2 (5 bases each). Germline values: CDR1 LNHDA, CDR2 SQIVND (reference sequence). V shed 7 bases and J shed 6 bases, with 16 bases lying between them. The CDR3 is 14 amino acids. The CDR3 region is CASTRTWDVNEQFF. CDR3 bases: TGTGCCAGTACCAGGACTTGGGACGTCAATGAGCAGTTCTTC.

This clonotype has a count of ten or more. This chain joins TRBV7-9 and TRBJ1-1, with D unresolved. Trimming took 8 bases from V and 1 from J, leaving 11 bases between them. The CDR3 is made up of 13 amino acids. Germline-derived CDR1 and CDR2 are SEHNR and FQNEAQ (reference sequence). CDR3 coding DNA: TGTGCCAGCGGCCGTAACCAGAACACTGAAGCTTTCTTT. This encodes CASGRNQNTEAFF.

There are many counts of this clonotype. This sequence joins TRBV6-1 and TRBJ2-1; possibly TRBD2 for D (7 bases). The germline V and J ends were trimmed by 6 bases and 8 bases, with 17 bases remaining between them. The CDR3 has 14 residues. The germline V gene has CDR1 MNHNS and CDR2 SASEGT. CDR3 in amino acids: CASRRGGAHYEQFF. CDR3 nucleotide sequence: TGTGCCAGCAGGAGGGGGGGGGCACATTATGAGCAGTTCTTC.

This clonotype occurred once. This chain joins TRBV19 and TRBJ1-5; 8 nucleotides align to TRBD1. The CDR3 spans 15 residues. CDR1 LNHDA and CDR2 SQIVND come from the germline V gene (reference sequence). The trim removed 5 bases at V and 3 bases at J, leaving 6 bases unmatched. CDR3 sequence (DNA): TGTGCCAGTAGTGGATGGACAGGGCTCAATCAGCCCCAGCATTTT. Amino acids: CASSGWTGLNQPQHF.

This chain connects TRBV19 to TRBJ2-3; D may be TRBD1 (5 bases). The CDR3 consists of 15 residues. Germline lookup yields CDR1 LNHDA and CDR2 SQIVND (reference sequence). Trimming took 5 bases from V and 1 from J, leaving 13 bases between them. The CDR3 sequence: CASSYRPLGTDTQYF. The CDR3 DNA is TGTGCCAGTAGTTACAGGCCGCTTGGCACAGATACGCAGTATTTT.